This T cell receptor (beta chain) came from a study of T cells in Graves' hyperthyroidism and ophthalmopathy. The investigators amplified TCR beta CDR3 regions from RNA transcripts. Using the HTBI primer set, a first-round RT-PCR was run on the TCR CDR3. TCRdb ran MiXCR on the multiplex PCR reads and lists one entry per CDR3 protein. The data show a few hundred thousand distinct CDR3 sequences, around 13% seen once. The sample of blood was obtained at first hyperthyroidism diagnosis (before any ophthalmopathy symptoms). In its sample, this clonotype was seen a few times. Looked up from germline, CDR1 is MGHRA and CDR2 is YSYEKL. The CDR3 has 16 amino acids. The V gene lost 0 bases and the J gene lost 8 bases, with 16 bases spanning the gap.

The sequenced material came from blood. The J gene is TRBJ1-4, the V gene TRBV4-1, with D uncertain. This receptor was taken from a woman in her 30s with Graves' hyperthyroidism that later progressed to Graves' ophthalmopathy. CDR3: CASSQDPGRSWEKLFF. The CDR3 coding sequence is TGCGCCAGCAGCCAAGATCCCGGGAGAAGTTGGGAAAAACTGTTTTTT.